These 25 T cell receptor beta chains were all obtained from the same sample, sequenced in a study of T-cell memory formation after mild COVID-19. TCRdb re-called the 5' RACE reads with MiXCR, one entry per CDR3 protein. The sample includes about 110,000 distinct CDR3 sequences, around 17% of them seen just once. The sequencing sample was made of PBMCs or a T cell subset sorted from them (not recorded which). Receptors were obtained from a man aged 18 to 29 who had mild COVID-19 (a few samples of this study predate the infection). Cell type and time point are not known.

The chain combines TRBV2 with TRBJ1-1, with 8 bases that match TRBD1. CDR1 SNHLY and CDR2 FYNNEI come from the germline V gene. This CDR3 comprises 13 residues. The trim removed 8 bases at V and 1 base at J, leaving 3 bases unmatched. The CDR3 bases are TGTGCCAGCGGACAGGGTGAGAACACTGAAGCTTTCTTT. Residues: CASGQGENTEAFF.

The chain couples TRBV20-1 to TRBJ1-1; D remains ambiguous. The CDR3 has 11 amino acids. The germline CDR1 and CDR2 sequences are DFQATT and SNEGSKA (reference sequence). In DNA, the CDR3 is TGCAGATTCACGGGGAGGACTGAAGCTTTCTTT. Translation: CRFTGRTEAFF.

This clonotype was observed once. The chain combines TRBV18 with TRBJ1-5; no firm D call. This CDR3 has 15 residues. V shed 3 bases and J shed 1 base, with 10 bases lying between them. In germline, CDR1 is KGHSH, CDR2 LQKENI. CDR3 in amino acids: CASSPEQLSNQPQHF. Here the CDR3 DNA reads TGTGCCAGCTCACCCGAACAGCTAAGCAATCAGCCCCAGCATTTT.

Of note for this clonotype: Its ends do not fully match the called genes, so a read error is possible. The rearrangement joins TRBV7-9 to TRBJ2-3, with a tentative D call TRBD1 (6 bases). This CDR3 has 10 amino acids. CDR1 and CDR2 (germline): SEHNR, FQNEAQ (reference sequence). The CDR3: CASSLGAGHF. The CDR3 DNA is TGTGCCAGCAGCTTGGGGGCCGGGCATTTT.

CDR3 loop: CASTRDGQSSYEQYV. The CDR3 nucleotides are TGTGCCAGCACCCGCGATGGACAGAGCTCCTACGAGCAGTACGTC. This chain links TRBV6-6 with TRBJ2-7; maybe TRBD1 (6 bases). The V gene lost 7 bases and the J gene lost 0 bases, with 16 bases spanning the gap. This CDR3 contains 15 residues. Germline loops: CDR1 MNHNY, CDR2 SVGAGI (reference sequence).

This clonotype has ten or more counts. The V call is TRBV5-1, the J call TRBJ2-1; unclear D gene. The germline gives CDR1 SGHRS, CDR2 YFSETQ. This CDR3 is 15 amino acids long. Deletions cut 2 bases from V and 0 bases from J, with 9 bases between. The CDR3 coding sequence is TGCGCCAGCAGCTTCCAGGACCTCTCCTACAATGAGCAGTTCTTC. Protein: CASSFQDLSYNEQFF.

The V call is TRBV5-1, the J call TRBJ2-1, with a weak D call TRBD2 (6 bases). The germline V and J ends were trimmed by 0 bases and 8 bases, with 15 bases remaining between them. The germline V gene has CDR1 SGHRS and CDR2 YFSETQ. This CDR3 is 15 amino acids long. The CDR3 protein is CASSLAPGVGDEQFF. In DNA form, the CDR3 reads TGCGCCAGCAGCTTGGCGCCGGGGGTGGGCGATGAGCAGTTCTTC.

The chain employs TRBV5-8 and TRBJ1-1; TRBD1 is a possible D gene (6 bases). V gave up 2 bases and J gave up 5 bases, with 13 bases separating them. This CDR3 is 14 amino acids long. Germline assignment: CDR1 SGHTS and CDR2 YDEGEE. The CDR3 reads CASSFGQGRTEAFF. The CDR3 nucleotides are TGTGCCAGCAGCTTCGGGCAGGGGAGGACTGAAGCTTTCTTT.

This clonotype has a handful of counts. The rearrangement joins TRBV6-6 to TRBJ1-5; maybe TRBD1 (5 bases). Germline CDR1 is MNHNY and CDR2 is SVGAGI (reference sequence). This CDR3 has 13 residues. The ends were cut back, 4 bases at V and 5 bases at J, with 9 bases in the middle. The CDR3 sequence: CASSSQGYQPQHF. The CDR3 coding sequence is TGTGCCAGCAGTTCCCAGGGTTATCAGCCCCAGCATTTT.

This clonotype was observed a handful of times. V and J are TRBV3-1 and TRBJ2-1; 7 nucleotides agree with TRBD2. Germline CDR1 reads LGHDT; CDR2 reads YNNKEL (reference sequence). J gave up 7 bases and V 1 base, and 7 bases lay outside the gene matches. CDR3 length equals 15 residues. The CDR3, as DNA: TGTGCCAGCAGCCAAGGACCAGCGGGATCGAATGAGCAGTTCTTC. The encoded protein is CASSQGPAGSNEQFF.

This clonotype was recorded a few times. V is TRBV24-1 and J is TRBJ2-3, with 8 bases that match TRBD1. V shed 7 bases, J shed 2 bases, and the junction held 7 bases outside the gene matches. The CDR3 length is 15 residues. Looked up from germline, CDR1 is KGHDR and CDR2 is SFDVKD. The CDR3 here is CATSPGTGNTDTQYF. The CDR3 region has the DNA TGTGCCACCAGCCCCGGGACAGGCAACACAGATACGCAGTATTTT.

This clonotype appeared many times. This sequence joins TRBV5-1 and TRBJ2-3; D perhaps matches TRBD2 (5 bases). The CDR3 length is 14 residues. Germline V gene sequence: CDR1 SGHRS, CDR2 YFSETQ. Trimming took 0 bases from V and 7 from J, leaving 12 bases between them. DNA of the CDR3: TGCGCCAGCAGCTTGGATGTCCCGGGGTATACGCAGTATTTT. Protein sequence: CASSLDVPGYTQYF.

This clonotype was observed a few times. The CDR3 reads CASSPPFGDYGYTF. The CDR3 nucleotides read TGTGCCAGCAGCCCACCATTCGGAGATTATGGCTACACCTTC. The chain joins TRBV4-2 to TRBJ1-2; D is ambiguous. The V gene lost 4 bases and the J gene lost 5 bases, with 14 bases spanning the gap. CDR1 LGHNA and CDR2 YNFKEQ come from the germline V gene. The CDR3 runs 14 residues.

The sample holds a few counts of this clonotype. The chain is built from TRBV20-1 and TRBJ2-7, with 13 bases aligning to TRBD2. The CDR3 runs 16 residues. Germline V gives CDR1 DFQATT, CDR2 SNEGSKA (reference sequence). Trimming cost V 5 bases and J 4 bases; bases outside gene matches: 11. The CDR3, as DNA: TGCAGTGCTCGAGGGGGCGGACTAGCGGGGGCGTACGAGCAGTACGTC. Translation gives CSARGGGLAGAYEQYV.

The rearrangement uses TRBV5-5 and TRBJ1-2; possible D gene TRBD1, 5 bases. CDR1 and CDR2 (germline): SGHKS, YYEKEE (reference sequence). The CDR3 contains 15 residues. Between the trimmed V and J ends, which lost 0 bases and 5 bases, there was a span of 14 bases. The DNA of the CDR3 is TGTGCCAGCAGCTTGGTCCGGGGCGACGCTTATGGCTACACCTTC. Translation: CASSLVRGDAYGYTF.

The rearrangement uses TRBV30 and TRBJ1-1; TRBD1 is a possible D gene (5 bases). Germline CDR1 and CDR2: GTSNPN and SVGIG (reference sequence). The CDR3 has 11 amino acids. V dropped 5 bases and J dropped 10 bases, with 14 bases sitting between them. CDR3 sequence: CAWGDPRGAFF. In DNA form, the CDR3 reads TGTGCCTGGGGGGACCCTCGAGGAGCTTTCTTT.

This clonotype has only a few counts. This chain links TRBV7-2 with TRBJ2-5; tentative D call: TRBD2 (6 bases). Germline-derived CDR1 and CDR2 are SGHTA and FQGNSA. The CDR3 sequence is 14 residues long. V dropped 6 bases and J dropped 1 base, with 12 bases sitting between them. The CDR3 region has the DNA TGTGCCAGCAGACCTCTCGGGGGCCAAGAGACCCAGTACTTC. It encodes CASRPLGGQETQYF. The whole variable domain, remainder taken from reference TRBV7-2 and TRBJ2-5, is GAGVSQSPSNKVTEKGKDVELRCDPISGHTALYWYRQSLGQGLEFLIYFQGNSAPDKSGLPSDRFSAERTGGSVSTLTIQRTQQEDSAVYLCASRPLGGQETQYFGPGTRLLVL.

The rearrangement links TRBV27 to TRBJ2-3; 8 bases match TRBD2. The CDR3 covers 13 residues. J lost 1 base, V lost 8 bases, and 2 bases had no gene match. Germline values: CDR1 MNHEY, CDR2 SMNVEV (reference sequence). The CDR3 reads CASGRGGTDTQYF. The CDR3 coding sequence is TGTGCCAGCGGGCGGGGGGGCACAGATACGCAGTATTTT.

The sample holds a few counts of this clonotype. J is TRBJ2-1 and V is TRBV4-3; the match to TRBD2 covers 13 bases. CDR3 size: 15 residues. Per germline, CDR1 LGHNA and CDR2 YSLEER. The trim removed 0 bases at V and 9 bases at J, leaving 2 bases unmatched. The CDR3 coding sequence is TGCGCCAGCAGCCAAGAACTAGCGGGGGGGCCTGAGCAGTTCTTC. Encoded protein: CASSQELAGGPEQFF.

J is TRBJ2-1 and V is TRBV20-1, with D perhaps TRBD2 (5 bases). In germline, CDR1 is DFQATT, CDR2 SNEGSKA (reference sequence). This CDR3 comprises 12 residues. V lost 4 bases, J lost 6 bases, and 10 bases lay in between. CDR3 residues: CSATRALNEQFF. CDR3 nucleotide sequence: TGCAGTGCTACGCGGGCACTCAATGAGCAGTTCTTC.

V and J are TRBV4-3 and TRBJ2-3; D unclear. Germline V gene lookup returns CDR1 LGHNA and CDR2 YSLEER. Trimming left V 0 bases short and J 6 bases short, with 7 bases between. The CDR3 covers 13 residues. The CDR3 DNA reads as TGCGCCAGCAGCCAAGATGGCAGGGATACGCAGTATTTT. Amino acids: CASSQDGRDTQYF.

The chain employs TRBV20-1 and TRBJ2-7; 8 bases line up with TRBD1. The CDR3 spans 15 residues. CDR1 and CDR2 from the germline V gene are DFQATT and SNEGSKA (reference sequence). V was pared by 3 bases and J by 0 bases, with 7 bases of the junction left unmatched. The CDR3 spells CSASSGGIPSYEQYV. Written as DNA, the CDR3 is TGCAGTGCTAGCTCAGGGGGCATACCCTCCTACGAGCAGTACGTC.

As regards this clonotype: At one boundary the junction diverges from the germline segment, which might be a read error. The chain recombines TRBV5-6 with TRBJ1-2; tentatively, D is TRBD1 (5 bases). This CDR3 has 14 residues. CDR1 is SGHDT, CDR2 YYEEEE, per germline. The CDR3 protein is CARSLVWQGEGYTF. The CDR3 DNA reads TGTGCCAGAAGCTTGGTTTGGCAGGGTGAAGGCTACACCTTC.

The CDR3, as DNA: TGTGCCAGCAGTCGACGGGGGGGCGTTTCAGATACGCAGTATTTT. It translates to CASSRRGGVSDTQYF. The chain combines TRBV6-5 with TRBJ2-3, with 8 bases aligning to TRBD2. V shed 5 bases, J shed 4 bases, and the junction held 8 bases outside the gene matches. Germline values: CDR1 MNHEY, CDR2 SVGAGI. The CDR3 length is 15 residues.

This clonotype was observed a handful of times. CDR3 region: CASSRPAGETQYF. In DNA form, the CDR3 reads TGTGCCAGCAGTCGACCCGCCGGAGAGACCCAGTACTTC. The J gene is TRBJ2-5, the V gene TRBV12-3 or TRBV12-4, with D hard to call. Trimming took 5 bases from V and 4 from J, leaving 11 bases between them. This CDR3 comprises 13 residues.